Shown below are 17 T cell receptor beta chains from a single sample sequenced in a study of blood T cell repertoires in COVID-19. Measured with immunoSEQ multiplex PCR; TCRdb has only the in-frame clones, and not every one. The data contain some 500,000 clones, about 89% of them singletons. Input material: peripheral blood. The receptors shown here come from a woman aged 45-59 years with COVID-19, enrolled during active disease.

The chain carries TRBV5-1 and TRBJ2-5; D ambiguous. V lost 5 bases and J lost 3, with 14 bases in between. This CDR3 is built from 14 residues. Germline V gives CDR1 SGHRS, CDR2 YFSETQ. CDR3 in DNA: TGCGCCAGCAGTCCAATCGACTTGGAAGAGACCCAGTACTTC. Amino acid sequence: CASSPIDLEETQYF.

J is TRBJ2-7 and V is TRBV11-2; D not resolved. CDR3 size: 12 residues. Trimming took 5 bases from V and 7 from J, leaving 12 bases between them. Germline lookup yields CDR1 SGHAT and CDR2 FQNNGV. In DNA form, the CDR3 reads TGTGCCAGCAGCCCCGGTAGCCAGGAGCAGTACTTC. It translates to CASSPGSQEQYF. Based on the CDR3 plus reference TRBV11-2 and TRBJ2-7, the full variable domain is EAGVAQSPRYKIIEKRQSVAFWCNPISGHATLYWYQQILGQGPKLLIQFQNNGVVDDSQLPKDRFSAERLKGVDSTLKIQPAKLEDSAVYLCASSPGSQEQYFGPGTRLTVT.

The chain carries TRBV24-1 and TRBJ2-3, with 7 bases lining up with TRBD1. The CDR3 length is 16 residues. The J segment lost 4 bases and the V segment lost 0 bases, leaving 6 bases of the junction unmatched. The germline V gene encodes CDR1 KGHDR and CDR2 SFDVKD. CDR3 amino acids: CATSDLRRGKADTQYF. The CDR3 coding sequence is TGTGCCACCAGTGATTTGCGCAGGGGGAAGGCAGATACGCAGTATTTT.

The CDR3 nucleotides are TGTGCCAGCAGTTTAAAATTCGTCCAAAGGGGCTATGGCTACACCTTC. Amino acid sequence: CASSLKFVQRGYGYTF. This chain connects TRBV27 to TRBJ1-2; D possibly corresponds to TRBD1 (5 bases). The V gene lost 2 bases and the J gene lost 4 bases, with 17 bases spanning the gap. Germline CDR1 reads MNHEY; CDR2 reads SMNVEV (reference sequence). The CDR3 has 16 amino acids.

The chain uses TRBV9 and TRBJ1-3; D not resolved. Germline loops: CDR1 SGDLS, CDR2 YYNGEE. V lost 0 bases, J lost 4 bases, and 14 bases lay in between. The CDR3 extends over 16 amino acids. The CDR3 sequence: CASSVGRADYGNTIYF. The CDR3 DNA reads as TGTGCCAGCAGCGTAGGGAGGGCAGACTACGGAAACACCATATATTTT.

V gene TRBV7-2 combines with J gene TRBJ2-1; the D is unclear. The CDR3 runs 15 residues. Germline CDR1 is SGHTA and CDR2 is FQGNSA. V was clipped by 1 base and J by 7 bases, with 14 bases between them. The CDR3 nucleotides read TGTGCCAGCAGCTTAGATTTTGGGCCGTTGAATGAGCAGTTCTTC. This encodes CASSLDFGPLNEQFF. The full variable domain, with the rest looked up from reference TRBV7-2 and TRBJ2-1, is GAGVSQSPSNKVTEKGKDVELRCDPISGHTALYWYRQSLGQGLEFLIYFQGNSAPDKSGLPSDRFSAERTGGSVSTLTIQRTQQEDSAVYLCASSLDFGPLNEQFFGPGTRLTVL.

The genes are TRBV5-1 and TRBJ1-4, with D maybe TRBD1 (5 bases). V shed 5 bases and J shed 4 bases, with 12 bases lying between them. This CDR3 comprises 14 residues. Germline loops: CDR1 SGHRS, CDR2 YFSETQ. The CDR3 protein is CASRYDSRNEKLFF. The CDR3 DNA sequence: TGCGCCAGCAGGTATGACAGTCGTAATGAAAAACTGTTTTTT.

The gene calls are TRBV5-1 and TRBJ1-2; the D gene is possibly TRBD1 (5 bases). The V end was cut by 7 bases, the J end by 8 bases, with 21 bases between. Germline V gene lookup returns CDR1 SGHRS and CDR2 YFSETQ. This CDR3 spans 14 amino acids. CDR3 DNA sequence: TGCGCCAGCCGCCCAAGTGGGCAGGGTGGCGGCTACACCTTC. It encodes CASRPSGQGGGYTF. Together with reference TRBV5-1 and TRBJ1-2, the CDR3 gives the full variable domain: KAGVTQTPRYLIKTRGQQVTLSCSPISGHRSVSWYQQTPGQGLQFLFEYFSETQRNKGNFPGRFSGRQFSNSRSEMNVSTLELGDSALYLCASRPSGQGGGYTFGSGTRLTVV.

The chain is built from TRBV27 and TRBJ2-7; D possibly corresponds to TRBD2 (6 bases). The CDR3 runs to 14 residues. Trimming removed 7 bases at V and 0 bases at J, with 13 bases between. The germline V gene has CDR1 MNHEY and CDR2 SMNVEV (reference sequence). The CDR3 coding sequence is TGTGCCAGCATGAGGAGGGCCGCCTCCTACGAGCAGTACTTC. Its protein is CASMRRAASYEQYF.

This sequence joins TRBV2 and TRBJ1-2, with no clear D. In germline, CDR1 is SNHLY, CDR2 FYNNEI. The CDR3 contains 13 residues. The V end lost 3 bases, the J end lost 4 bases, and 9 bases lay between the germline ends. The CDR3 DNA is TGTGCCAGCAGTGAGAGTATCCCCTATGGCTACACCTTC. Translated: CASSESIPYGYTF.

A few counts support this clone. The rearrangement joins TRBV19 to TRBJ1-2; D is uncertain. The CDR3 contains 15 residues. Trimming pared 5 bases from V and 0 bases from J, leaving 13 bases between. Germline values: CDR1 LNHDA, CDR2 SQIVND (reference sequence). CDR3 in amino acids: CASSLVDTSNYGYTF. The CDR3 DNA is TGTGCCAGTAGTTTAGTTGACACTTCTAACTATGGCTACACCTTC. Together with reference TRBV19 and TRBJ1-2, the CDR3 gives the full variable domain: DGGITQSPKYLFRKEGQNVTLSCEQNLNHDAMYWYRQDPGQGLRLIYYSQIVNDFQKGDIAEGYSVSREKKESFPLTVTSAQKNPTAFYLCASSLVDTSNYGYTFGSGTRLTVV.

The chain uses TRBV4-2 and TRBJ2-1; 10 bases fit TRBD2. The CDR3 has 18 amino acids. Looked up from germline, CDR1 is LGHNA and CDR2 is YNFKEQ. V was clipped by 2 bases and J by 0 bases; unmatched bases: 7. For the CDR3, the DNA is TGTGCCAGCAGCCAACAGCGGGGGGGCCCCAGCTCCTACAATGAGCAGTTCTTC. Translating gives CASSQQRGGPSSYNEQFF.

The chain combines TRBV7-3 with TRBJ2-7; TRBD2 matches at 9 bases. Germline trimming cut 2 bases from V and 9 bases from J; bases unmatched to any gene: 8. CDR1 SGHTA and CDR2 FQGTGA come from the germline V gene. The CDR3 spans 14 residues. CDR3 coding DNA: TGTGCCAGCAGCTTAGTGGGGAGCGGGGGGACGCAGTACTTC. This gives the protein CASSLVGSGGTQYF.

The V call is TRBV5-6, the J call TRBJ1-5, with D unclear. CDR3 length equals 13 residues. Germline loops: CDR1 SGHDT, CDR2 YYEEEE. Trimming cost V 0 bases and J 4 bases, with 5 bases left between them. CDR3 amino acids: CASSLAPNQPQHF. DNA for the CDR3: TGTGCCAGCAGCTTGGCCCCGAATCAGCCCCAGCATTTT.

This clone showed up just once. The chain couples TRBV28 to TRBJ1-6, with TRBD1 identical over 7 bases. The junction had 6 bases not matched to a gene; V was cut back by 4 bases and J by 0 bases. Germline values: CDR1 MDHEN, CDR2 SYDVKM. The CDR3 loop spans 17 amino acids. The CDR3 loop reads CASSSGGRGSYNSPLHF. Written as DNA, the CDR3 is TGTGCCAGCAGTTCAGGGGGAAGGGGCTCCTATAATTCACCCCTCCACTTT.

This CDR3 reads CASSQTRAASSYNSPLHF. The DNA of the CDR3 is TGTGCCAGCAGTCAAACCAGGGCAGCCAGCTCCTATAATTCACCCCTCCACTTT. This chain connects TRBV6-6 to TRBJ1-6, with D maybe TRBD1 (5 bases). Germline CDR1 reads MNHNY; CDR2 reads SVGAGI (reference sequence). The germline V and J ends were trimmed by 5 bases and 0 bases, with 17 bases remaining between them. This CDR3 region has 18 residues.

This sequence joins TRBV2 and TRBJ2-5; perhaps TRBD2 as D (7 bases). This CDR3 has 14 residues. Trimming left V 8 bases short and J 3 bases short, with 16 bases between. Germline lookup yields CDR1 SNHLY and CDR2 FYNNEI. The CDR3 spells CASFPGGGEETQYF. The CDR3 nucleotides are TGTGCCAGCTTCCCTGGAGGGGGGGAAGAGACCCAGTACTTC.